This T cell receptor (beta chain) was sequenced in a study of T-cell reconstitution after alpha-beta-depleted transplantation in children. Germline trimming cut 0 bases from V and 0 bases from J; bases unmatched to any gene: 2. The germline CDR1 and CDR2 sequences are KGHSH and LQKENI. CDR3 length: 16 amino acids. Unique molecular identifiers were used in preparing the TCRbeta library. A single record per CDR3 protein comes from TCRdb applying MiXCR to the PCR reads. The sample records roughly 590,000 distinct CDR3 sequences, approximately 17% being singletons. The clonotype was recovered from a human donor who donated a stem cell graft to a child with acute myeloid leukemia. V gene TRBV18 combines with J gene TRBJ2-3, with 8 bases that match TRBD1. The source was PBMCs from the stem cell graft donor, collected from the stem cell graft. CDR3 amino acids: CASSPPQGASTDTQYF. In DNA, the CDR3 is TGTGCCAGCTCACCACCGCAGGGGGCTAGCACAGATACGCAGTATTTT.